Following are 30 T cell receptor beta chains from one sample sequenced in a study of cytomegalovirus exposure and HLA in healthy donors. PCR employed 60 Vbeta and 13 Jbeta primers. Profiling relied on immunoSEQ multiplex PCR, and the TCRdb table lists in-frame clones only, not all of them. Of about 160,000 clones in the sample, almost 80% were seen once. Sequencing input: PBMCs. The receptors here all came from a male donor in good health and CMV-seronegative.

This clone came up once. V and J are TRBV12-5 and TRBJ1-1; 10 bases are a match to TRBD1. Looked up from germline, CDR1 is LGHNT and CDR2 is FRNRAP. The CDR3 loop spans 14 amino acids. V shed 3 bases, J shed 3 bases, and the junction held 1 base outside the gene matches. For the CDR3, the DNA is TGTGCTAGTGGTTTAGGGACAGGGGACACTGAAGCTTTCTTT. Translation gives CASGLGTGDTEAFF.

V usage is TRBV7-9 and J usage is TRBJ2-7; TRBD1 matches at 9 bases. Trimming removed 4 bases from V and 6 bases from J; junction bases left unmatched: 13. The CDR3 length is 16 residues. Germline loops: CDR1 SEHNR, CDR2 FQNEAQ (reference sequence). The CDR3 here is CASSSSGTGPFSEQYF. The DNA for the CDR3 is TGTGCCAGCAGCTCATCCGGGACAGGGCCCTTCTCCGAGCAGTACTTC.

DNA for the CDR3: TGTGCCAGCAGCTTAGGAGGGGGGGCGCGGGAAAAACTGTTTTTT. Protein product: CASSLGGGAREKLFF. V is TRBV7-6 and J is TRBJ1-4, with D maybe TRBD1 (6 bases). Germline loops: CDR1 SGHVS, CDR2 FNYEAQ. This CDR3 comprises 15 residues. V was trimmed by 1 base and J by 8 bases, leaving 14 bases between them.

There are a few counts of this clone. The V and J genes are TRBV19 and TRBJ2-1; 9 positions agree with TRBD1. The CDR3 length is 13 residues. The junction had 5 bases not matched to a gene; V was cut back by 5 bases and J by 9 bases. Germline V gives CDR1 LNHDA, CDR2 SQIVND (reference sequence). The CDR3 region is CASSPGTGFEQFF. The DNA for the CDR3 is TGTGCCAGTAGTCCCGGGACAGGGTTTGAGCAGTTCTTC.

The V gene is TRBV6-5, the J gene TRBJ1-2; 8 bases agree with TRBD1. Trimming at V came to 2 bases and at J to 14 bases, leaving 10 bases not matched to a gene. The CDR3 is 13 amino acids. CDR1 is MNHEY, CDR2 SVGAGI, per germline. CDR3 in amino acids: CASSYGTGPGGTF. DNA of the CDR3: TGTGCCAGCAGTTACGGGACAGGACCCGGGGGAACCTTC.

The CDR3 sequence is CSVDRLAGSYNEQFF. In nucleotides, the CDR3 is TGCAGCGTGGACCGACTAGCGGGGTCCTACAATGAGCAGTTCTTC. The rearrangement joins TRBV29-1 to TRBJ2-1; 11 bases line up with TRBD2. CDR3 length equals 15 residues. V lost 6 bases and J lost 1; bases outside the gene matches: 5. The V gene's germline CDR1 is SQVTM and CDR2 ANQGSEA.

This chain links TRBV28 with TRBJ2-7, with 15 bases identical to TRBD2. CDR1 and CDR2 (germline): MDHEN, SYDVKM. With 4 bases clipped from V and 2 bases from J, the junction kept 6 bases outside the gene matches. The CDR3 consists of 17 residues. CDR3 protein: CASSWTSGRASTYEQYF. The CDR3 DNA sequence: TGTGCCAGCAGTTGGACTAGCGGGAGGGCTTCGACCTACGAGCAGTACTTC.

The J gene is TRBJ2-2, the V gene TRBV5-1; 8 bases match TRBD1. The ends lost 4 bases at V and 0 bases at J; junction bases unmatched: 2. Germline CDR1 reads SGHRS; CDR2 reads YFSETQ. The CDR3 runs to 15 residues. This CDR3 is CASSPGGSNTGELFF. CDR3 bases: TGCGCCAGCAGCCCAGGGGGCTCGAACACCGGGGAGCTGTTTTTT. Looking up the rest from reference TRBV5-1 and TRBJ2-2 gives the full variable domain: KAGVTQTPRYLIKTRGQQVTLSCSPISGHRSVSWYQQTPGQGLQFLFEYFSETQRNKGNFPGRFSGRQFSNSRSEMNVSTLELGDSALYLCASSPGGSNTGELFFGEGSRLTVL.

The DNA for the CDR3 is TGCGCCAGCAGCTTGGGCGGCAGCCGGAATAATTCACCCCTCCACTTT. It translates to CASSLGGSRNNSPLHF. The rearrangement joins TRBV5-1 to TRBJ1-6; D remains unclear. CDR1 and CDR2 (germline): SGHRS, YFSETQ. Trimming took off 0 bases at V and 5 bases at J, with 12 bases between the two ends. CDR3 length: 16 residues.

The chain is built from TRBV29-1 and TRBJ1-4; D gene unclear. The germline V gene encodes CDR1 SQVTM and CDR2 ANQGSEA. The CDR3 covers 13 residues. Trimming stripped 8 bases from V and 4 bases from J, with 14 bases between. Written as DNA, the CDR3 is TGCAGCCCTAAGACCGGGGATAATGAAAAACTGTTTTTT. This sequence encodes CSPKTGDNEKLFF.

This chain connects TRBV5-5 to TRBJ2-7; D not resolved. The CDR3 is 13 amino acids. V lost 1 base, J lost 3 bases, and 8 bases lay in between. Germline V gene sequence: CDR1 SGHKS, CDR2 YYEKEE (reference sequence). As DNA, the CDR3 is TGTGCCAGCAGCTTGTTCTTAGACTACGAGCAGTACTTC. Amino acids: CASSLFLDYEQYF.

CDR3 bases: TGTGCCAGCAGCTTAGAGGACAGCTCTGGAAACACCATATATTTT. Translating gives CASSLEDSSGNTIYF. V is TRBV7-2 and J is TRBJ1-3; D might be TRBD1 (6 bases). CDR1 is SGHTA and CDR2 is FQGNSA in the germline V gene. The CDR3 runs to 15 residues. V lost 1 base, J lost 0 bases, and 7 bases lay in between.

The genes are TRBV27 and TRBJ1-1; no clear D. V was pared by 2 bases and J by 1 base, with 5 bases between. The germline V gene encodes CDR1 MNHEY and CDR2 SMNVEV (reference sequence). The CDR3 has 13 residues. DNA for the CDR3: TGTGCCAGCAGTTTACAGGAGAACACTGAAGCTTTCTTT. Residues: CASSLQENTEAFF.

This clone was seen only once. The chain carries TRBV5-5 and TRBJ1-5; 10 bases are a match to TRBD1. Germline V gives CDR1 SGHKS, CDR2 YYEKEE (reference sequence). Losses at the gene ends were 4 bases for V and 8 bases for J; bases not matched to a gene: 3. The CDR3 has 13 residues. The CDR3 region has the DNA TGTGCCAGCAGCCCGACAGGGGGCGAGCCCCAGCATTTT. This translates into CASSPTGGEPQHF.

The rearrangement joins TRBV29-1 to TRBJ1-2, with a weak D call TRBD1 (5 bases). CDR1 is SQVTM and CDR2 is ANQGSEA in the germline V gene. V lost 7 bases and J 4 bases, leaving 13 bases between the germline ends. The CDR3 is made up of 12 amino acids. The CDR3 spells CSAETESYGYTF. In nucleotides, the CDR3 is TGCAGCGCCGAGACAGAGTCCTATGGCTACACCTTC.

The chain couples TRBV7-9 to TRBJ2-1, with D unclear. Germline assignment: CDR1 SEHNR and CDR2 FQNEAQ (reference sequence). The CDR3 covers 13 residues. Trimming removed 7 bases at V and 1 base at J, with 8 bases between. CDR3: CASTLRSYNEQFF. CDR3 sequence (DNA): TGTGCCAGCACCCTTCGGTCCTACAATGAGCAGTTCTTC. The variable domain in full, completed from reference TRBV7-9 and TRBJ2-1, reads DTGVSQNPRHKITKRGQNVTFRCDPISEHNRLYWYRQTLGQGPEFLTYFQNEAQLEKSRLLSDRFSAERPKGSFSTLEIQRTEQGDSAMYLCASTLRSYNEQFFGPGTRLTVL.

This chain's CDR3 is CASSPIRYNEQFF. CDR3 bases: TGCGCCAGCAGCCCCATCAGGTACAATGAGCAGTTCTTC. The genes are TRBV4-1 and TRBJ2-1; D is undetermined. CDR3 length: 13 amino acids. The V gene lost 4 bases and the J gene lost 4 bases, with 8 bases spanning the gap. CDR1 and CDR2 from the germline V gene are MGHRA and YSYEKL.

Only one count was recorded for this clone. The rearrangement uses TRBV18 and TRBJ1-1; 12 nucleotides line up with TRBD1. The germline CDR1 and CDR2 sequences are KGHSH and LQKENI. The CDR3 extends over 17 amino acids. The V gene end was trimmed by 0 bases and the J gene end by 4 bases; junction bases not matched to a gene: 6. The CDR3 DNA sequence: TGTGCCAGCTCACCACCGGGGGACAGGGGGCGCTTCACTGAAGCTTTCTTT. Translated, it gives CASSPPGDRGRFTEAFF. The complete variable domain, with remaining parts taken from reference TRBV18 and TRBJ1-1, reads NAGVMQNPRHLVRRRGQEARLRCSPMKGHSHVYWYRQLPEEGLKFMVYLQKENIIDESGMPKERFSAEFPKEGPSILRIQQVVRGDSAAYFCASSPPGDRGRFTEAFFGQGTRLTVV.

The chain links TRBV15 to TRBJ2-3, with 12 bases matching TRBD2. The ends lost 0 bases at V and 2 bases at J; junction bases unmatched: 6. The CDR3 contains 18 residues. Germline V gives CDR1 LNHNV, CDR2 YYDKDF (reference sequence). Here the CDR3 reads CATSRDRTSGDHTDTQYF. The CDR3, as DNA: TGTGCCACCAGCAGAGATAGGACTAGCGGGGATCACACAGATACGCAGTATTTT.

V usage is TRBV4-3 and J usage is TRBJ2-4; 10 positions match TRBD1. CDR1 and CDR2 (germline): LGHNA, YSLEER. Trimming took 2 bases from V and 2 from J; bases not matched to a gene: 9. The CDR3 totals 18 residues. This CDR3 is CASSQRAGTGVTKNIQYF. The DNA of the CDR3 is TGCGCCAGCAGCCAACGCGCCGGGACAGGGGTGACCAAAAACATTCAGTACTTC.

The chain couples TRBV25-1 to TRBJ1-4; maybe TRBD1 (5 bases). The CDR3 covers 14 residues. Germline V lookup: CDR1 MGHDK, CDR2 SYGVNS. V lost 3 bases and J lost 6, with 11 bases in between. The CDR3 coding sequence is TGTGCCAGCAGTGATTGGGGCCGAGATGAAAAACTGTTTTTT. Translated, it gives CASSDWGRDEKLFF.

The chain employs TRBV2 and TRBJ1-5; 7 nucleotides line up with TRBD1. Germline trimming cut 6 bases from V and 7 bases from J; bases unmatched to any gene: 9. This CDR3 is 14 amino acids long. CDR1 is SNHLY and CDR2 is FYNNEI in the germline V gene. CDR3 nucleotides: TGTGCCAGCAGCGGAGACAGGGTGGGCCAGCCCCAGCATTTT. Its protein product is CASSGDRVGQPQHF.

CDR3 sequence reads: CASSIGWDRGSSEQYF. The CDR3 region has the DNA TGTGCCAGTAGTATTGGTTGGGACAGGGGATCCAGTGAGCAGTACTTC. The rearrangement links TRBV19 to TRBJ2-7, with 10 positions matching TRBD1. CDR1 and CDR2 (germline): LNHDA, SQIVND (reference sequence). The CDR3 runs to 16 residues. Trimming at V came to 3 bases and at J to 7 bases, leaving 12 bases not matched to a gene.

The chain combines TRBV11-2 with TRBJ1-3; tentatively, D is TRBD1 (5 bases). V lost 5 bases and J 0 bases, leaving 11 bases between the germline ends. Germline CDR1 and CDR2: SGHAT and FQNNGV. This CDR3 has 15 amino acids. CDR3 coding DNA: TGTGCCAGCAGCATAGTGACAGTCTCTGGAAACACCATATATTTT. This translates into CASSIVTVSGNTIYF. Drawing the rest from reference TRBV11-2 and TRBJ1-3, the complete variable domain is EAGVAQSPRYKIIEKRQSVAFWCNPISGHATLYWYQQILGQGPKLLIQFQNNGVVDDSQLPKDRFSAERLKGVDSTLKIQPAKLEDSAVYLCASSIVTVSGNTIYFGEGSWLTVV.

The J gene is TRBJ2-2, the V gene TRBV2; a weak D match, TRBD2 (6 bases). CDR1 and CDR2 (germline): SNHLY, FYNNEI. Trimming stripped 3 bases from V and 5 bases from J, with 10 bases between. There are 14 residues in the CDR3. In nucleotides, the CDR3 is TGTGCCAGCAGTGAGGAGGGGTTGACCGGGGAGCTGTTTTTT. Amino acids: CASSEEGLTGELFF.

CDR3 sequence reads: CASSFQSGGEQFF. CDR3 nucleotide sequence: TGTGCCAGCAGCTTTCAAAGCGGGGGGGAGCAGTTCTTC. The J gene is TRBJ2-1, the V gene TRBV7-2; TRBD2 aligns across 9 bases. Germline V gene sequence: CDR1 SGHTA, CDR2 FQGNSA. This CDR3 spans 13 amino acids. The trim removed 3 bases at V and 10 bases at J, leaving 4 bases unmatched. Full variable domain (missing parts from reference TRBV7-2 and TRBJ2-1): GAGVSQSPSNKVTEKGKDVELRCDPISGHTALYWYRQSLGQGLEFLIYFQGNSAPDKSGLPSDRFSAERTGGSVSTLTIQRTQQEDSAVYLCASSFQSGGEQFFGPGTRLTVL.

The V gene is TRBV5-1, the J gene TRBJ1-2, with TRBD1 identical over 9 bases. Germline V CDR1 and CDR2: SGHRS, YFSETQ. V was clipped by 4 bases and J by 3 bases; unmatched bases: 4. The CDR3 is 14 amino acids. In DNA, the CDR3 is TGCGCCAGCAGCAGTCGACAGGGGGACTATGGCTACACCTTC. This encodes CASSSRQGDYGYTF.

The chain uses TRBV28 and TRBJ2-7; 11 positions agree with TRBD2. This CDR3 is 14 amino acids long. Germline V gene data show CDR1 as MDHEN and CDR2 as SYDVKM. V dropped 6 bases and J dropped 6; count of bases not matched to a gene: 7. The CDR3 bases are TGTGCCAGCAGCTATAGCGGGAGGGGTCTCGAGCAGTACTTC. It is translated as CASSYSGRGLEQYF.

There are a few counts of this clone. V usage is TRBV6-6 and J usage is TRBJ2-2, with 10 bases matching TRBD1. Germline V lookup: CDR1 MNHNY, CDR2 SVGAGI (reference sequence). V was clipped by 8 bases and J by 4 bases; unmatched bases: 7. This CDR3 contains 15 residues. The CDR3 bases are TGTGCCAGCGGATGGACAGGGGGGAGCACCGGGGAGCTGTTTTTT. It is translated as CASGWTGGSTGELFF.

The rearrangement links TRBV10-3 to TRBJ2-5; perhaps TRBD1 as D (5 bases). Germline loops: CDR1 ENHRY, CDR2 SYGVKD. The germline V and J ends were trimmed by 8 bases and 4 bases, with 11 bases remaining between them. The CDR3 loop spans 12 amino acids. In nucleotides, the CDR3 is TGTGCCATCGGGTGGGGCTCAGAGACCCAGTACTTC. This sequence encodes CAIGWGSETQYF.